This T cell receptor beta chain was recorded in a study of graft-versus-host responses after intestinal transplantation. Looking at the study overall: Each recipient received anti-thymocyte globulin induction, then tacrolimus and steroids for around 3 years. Broader study findings: High graft-versus-host to host-versus-graft clonal ratios were found in allografts of patients who had graft-donor T cell macrochimerism.

V trimming: 2 bases; J trimming: 4 bases; junction bases outside the gene matches: 1. In germline, CDR1 is LNHNV, CDR2 YYDKDF (reference sequence). The CDR3 sequence is 15 residues long. On this clone itself: Its antigen is not known.

Only in-frame clones appear in the TCRdb table, and some are missing; sequencing was by immunoSEQ multiplex PCR. The sample lists more than 50,000 clones, 91% occurring once. Specimen: PBMCs, collected 662 days after intestinal transplant. The TCR comes from a human patient who received an intestinal transplant, so some T cells may come from the graft donor. This chain uses TRBV15 with TRBJ2-3; 12 bases are shared with TRBD2. The CDR3: CATSRLAGGPDTQYF. The CDR3 DNA is TGTGCCACCAGCAGACTAGCGGGGGGGCCAGATACGCAGTATTTT.